This T cell receptor beta chain was sequenced for a study of Ad26.COV2.S vaccination and SARS-CoV-2 variants. Whole-study findings and limits: Responses of spike-specific T cells (both CD8+ and CD4+) reportedly showed substantial breadth after vaccination.

With regard to this clone: Antigen unknown.

TCRdb keeps only in-frame clones here, not all; method: immunoSEQ multiplex PCR. This table holds some 400,000 clones, about 89% found once. The treatment is: roughly 20 received Ad26.COV2.S at low or high dose, single or two shots; about five received placebo; per-sample allocation not given. It was on day 63 after the first vaccine or placebo injection that samples were taken. An adult donor aged 18-55 years was enrolled in Boston. This sample comprised peripheral blood, obtained in a trial of Ad26.COV2.S vaccine versus placebo. The sequence was collected from a person aged 18 to 59 who received the Ad26.COV2.S COVID-19 vaccine or a placebo.

The CDR3: CASSVDRGNYEQYF. As DNA, the CDR3 is TGCGCCAGCAGCGTGGACAGGGGAAACTACGAGCAGTACTTC. This sequence joins TRBV4-1 and TRBJ2-7; 9 positions agree with TRBD1. This CDR3 has 14 residues. CDR1 and CDR2 (germline): MGHRA, YSYEKL. V lost 5 bases to trimming and J lost 3 bases; unmatched junction nucleotides: 5.